What follows are 2 T cell receptor beta chains derived from one specimen sequenced in a study of T cells in Graves' hyperthyroidism and ophthalmopathy (dated by TCRdb to between 2018 and 2021). The receptor library was made with multiplex PCR. Sequenced using an Illumina HiSeq 2000. TCR beta CDR3 regions were amplified from RNA transcripts. The first round of RT-PCR for the TCR CDR3 was performed with the HTBI primer set and the Qiagen OneStep RT-PCR kit. TCRdb redid the processing of the public reads, applying fastp at Q25 and MiXCR, and retained in-frame beta chains. Every CDR3 protein is listed once, alongside the most common genes and DNA of its rows. Recorded for this sample are some 270,000 distinct CDR3 sequences; roughly 13% of them occurred a single time. Approximately 7.9% of the sample belongs to the ten largest clones. Sequencing used blood. All receptors come from a woman in her thirties or forties with Graves' hyperthyroidism.

The CDR3 DNA reads TGTGCCACCAGTGTTGGCGGGAGAAGGACAGATACGCAGTATTTT. Residues: CATSVGGRRTDTQYF. The chain carries TRBV24-1 and TRBJ2-3; 7 nucleotides match TRBD2. Germline lookup yields CDR1 KGHDR and CDR2 SFDVKD. Trimming at V came to 5 bases and at J to 3 bases, leaving 7 bases not matched to a gene. The CDR3 extends over 15 amino acids.

The gene calls are TRBV6-1 and TRBJ2-1; D is uncertain. Trimming removed 6 bases from V and 7 bases from J, with 13 bases in between. The CDR3 is 13 amino acids. Germline V CDR1 and CDR2: MNHNS, SASEGT. CDR3 sequence: CASREPQFNEQFF. For the CDR3, the DNA is TGTGCCAGCAGGGAACCCCAATTTAATGAGCAGTTCTTC.